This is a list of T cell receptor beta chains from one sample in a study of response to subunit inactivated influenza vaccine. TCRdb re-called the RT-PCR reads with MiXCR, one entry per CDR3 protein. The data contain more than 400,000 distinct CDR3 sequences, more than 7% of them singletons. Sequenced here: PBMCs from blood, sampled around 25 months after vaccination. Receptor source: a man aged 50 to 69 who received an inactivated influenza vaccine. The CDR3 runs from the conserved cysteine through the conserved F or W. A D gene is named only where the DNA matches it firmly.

CDR3 protein: CASSGGVGPHTDTQYF; V gene: TRBV9; J gene: TRBJ2-3; D gene: -
CDR3 protein: CSARAAVAGSYNEQFF; V gene: TRBV20-1; J gene: TRBJ2-1; D gene: TRBD2
CDR3 protein: CASSQEWGAREKLFF; V gene: TRBV4-3; J gene: TRBJ1-4; D gene: -
CDR3 protein: CASSPDPKPYEQYF; V gene: TRBV4-2; J gene: TRBJ2-7; D gene: -
CDR3 protein: CASSPWTRSGSTDTQYF; V gene: TRBV27; J gene: TRBJ2-3; D gene: TRBD2
CDR3 protein: CASSPRDRGYGYTF; V gene: TRBV18; J gene: TRBJ1-2; D gene: TRBD1
CDR3 protein: CASSYLLAGGGNEQFF; V gene: TRBV27; J gene: TRBJ2-1; D gene: TRBD2
CDR3 protein: CATSDPRMKAKETQYF; V gene: TRBV24-1; J gene: TRBJ2-5; D gene: -
CDR3 protein: CASSRISTGAVTDTQYF; V gene: TRBV5-8; J gene: TRBJ2-3; D gene: TRBD1
CDR3 protein: CASSLSLRSYEQYF; V gene: TRBV5-1; J gene: TRBJ2-7; D gene: -
CDR3 protein: CASSPTRLAYEQYF; V gene: TRBV28; J gene: TRBJ2-7; D gene: -
CDR3 protein: CASRLGPRGEQFF; V gene: TRBV28; J gene: TRBJ2-1; D gene: -
CDR3 protein: CASSLSRVGYTF; V gene: TRBV5-1; J gene: TRBJ1-2; D gene: -
CDR3 protein: CASSGLAGGNEQFF; V gene: TRBV5-1; J gene: TRBJ2-1; D gene: TRBD2
CDR3 protein: CASSLAGGNYNEQFF; V gene: TRBV6-2/TRBV6-3; J gene: TRBJ2-1; D gene: TRBD2
CDR3 protein: CATSIPGQGLSTEAFF; V gene: TRBV15; J gene: TRBJ1-1; D gene: TRBD1
CDR3 protein: CATQGGINEQFF; V gene: TRBV28; J gene: TRBJ2-1; D gene: -
CDR3 protein: CASSLVHTDTQYF; V gene: TRBV27; J gene: TRBJ2-3; D gene: -
CDR3 protein: CSARDGTGKETQYF; V gene: TRBV20-1; J gene: TRBJ2-5; D gene: TRBD1
CDR3 protein: CASSFSGDSYEQYF; V gene: TRBV6-5; J gene: TRBJ2-7; D gene: -
CDR3 protein: CSAATGRSSYNEQFF; V gene: TRBV20-1; J gene: TRBJ2-1; D gene: -
CDR3 protein: CASSLTKKDEQYF; V gene: TRBV7-3; J gene: TRBJ2-7; D gene: -